The subject of this entry is one TCR beta chain. Its specificity is not known. The sample belongs to a study of T cell responses to AZD1222 COVID-19 vaccine. The CDR3 contains 15 residues. Unmatched junction bases numbered 5, after V lost 2 bases and J lost 4 bases. Germline values: CDR1 MNHEY, CDR2 SMNVEV (reference sequence). Data came from immunoSEQ multiplex PCR; TCRdb stores just in-frame clones and leaves some out. The sample has some 92,000 clones, approximately 90% seen once. Study-wide results and caveats: Clonal diversity may have been underestimated, and the donors were mostly white British, with more females than males. The CD4 TCRs associated with vaccination extended across spike and predominated at 160-218 and 743-854. Two AZD1222 doses significantly raised spike-specific TCR breadth and depth over controls. AZD1222 recipients seropositive at baseline numbered only five to seven.

This chain joins TRBV27 and TRBJ1-1; 9 bases align to TRBD1. The clonotype comes from an adult in good health. Here the sequenced sample was peripheral blood, taken on day 0 of MenACWY control vaccination. The CDR3 spells CASSLGTGLGTEAFF. The CDR3 region has the DNA TGTGCCAGCAGTTTAGGGACAGGGCTAGGCACTGAAGCTTTCTTT.